The 2 T cell receptor beta chains below were found in one sample sequenced in a study of blood T cells in healthy people across ages. Sample-barcoded 5' priming and a J-beta primer mix drove a second PCR of roughly 7 to 11 cycles. TCRdb processed the 5' RACE reads anew with MiXCR; each CDR3 protein has one entry. The sample consists of 780,000 or so distinct CDR3 sequences, roughly 50% of them appearing once. Sequences were obtained from blood. The receptors come from a man aged 35-49 years in good health.

The chain has TRBV24-1 and TRBJ2-1, with TRBD2 as a possible D gene (6 bases). This CDR3 comprises 15 residues. V was clipped by 4 bases and J by 3 bases, with 12 bases between them. Germline-derived CDR1 and CDR2 are KGHDR and SFDVKD. CDR3 bases: TGTGCCACCAGTGACCCGACTAGTGACTACAATGAGCAGTTCTTC. Residues: CATSDPTSDYNEQFF.

The V gene is TRBV4-2, the J gene TRBJ2-6; D call uncertain. The germline V gene encodes CDR1 LGHNA and CDR2 YNFKEQ. V gave up 2 bases and J gave up 0 bases, with 8 bases separating them. The length of the CDR3 is 16 residues. The CDR3 DNA reads TGTGCCAGCAGCCAAAGTGCGAGCTCTGGGGCCAACGTCCTGACTTTC. This codes for CASSQSASSGANVLTF.